These 4 T cell receptor beta chains originate from one sample sequenced in a study of molecular identifiers for immune sequencing clone quantification. TCRdb independently ran MiXCR on the PCR reads; one entry per CDR3 protein. The sample gives about 640,000 distinct CDR3 sequences, 20% of which show up once; roughly 0.9% is in the top ten. Source material: naive CD8+ T cells from blood, with Jurkat cell RNA spiked in. Stated subset: FACS-sorted CD8+CD4-CCR7+CD45RA+ naive T cells. The receptors were sampled from a human donor in good health. Some libraries in this study had Jurkat cell RNA spiked in.

About this clonotype itself: A much larger clone sits a single nucleotide away, making a read error possible. This CDR3 reads CSVGPLGRGYTF. Written as DNA, the CDR3 is TGCAGCGTTGGCCCCCTGGGCCGTGGCTACACCTTC. The chain couples TRBV29-1 to TRBJ1-2; D unresolved. The germline V gene encodes CDR1 SQVTM and CDR2 ANQGSEA. CDR3 length: 12 residues. V was shortened by 4 bases and J by 7 bases, with 13 bases between the two germline ends.

Details on this clonotype: Its ends do not fully match the called genes, so a read error is possible. The rearrangement joins TRBV4-1 to TRBJ2-3, with unresolved D. Germline CDR1 MGHRA, CDR2 YSYEKL. This CDR3 has 12 amino acids. CDR3 nucleotides: TGCGCCAGCAGCCAGGCCACAGATGCGCAGTATTTT. It encodes CASSQATDAQYF.

This chain uses TRBV27 with TRBJ2-1, with 7 nucleotides matching TRBD2. Trimming at V came to 5 bases and at J to 1 base, leaving 2 bases not matched to a gene. The CDR3 consists of 14 residues. Germline assignment: CDR1 MNHEY and CDR2 SMNVEV (reference sequence). The CDR3 coding sequence is TGTGCCAGCAGTCGACTAGCTTCCTACAATGAGCAGTTCTTC. It specifies CASSRLASYNEQFF.

This clonotype came up many times. The CDR3 coding sequence is TGTGCCAGCAGCTTACGGGACATTCCCTACGAGCAGTACTTC. Translated, it gives CASSLRDIPYEQYF. The V gene is TRBV7-9, the J gene TRBJ2-7; maybe TRBD1 (6 bases). The germline V gene encodes CDR1 SEHNR and CDR2 FQNEAQ (reference sequence). The CDR3 covers 14 residues. Trimming shortened V by 2 bases and J by 2 bases, and 10 bases separated the two germline ends.